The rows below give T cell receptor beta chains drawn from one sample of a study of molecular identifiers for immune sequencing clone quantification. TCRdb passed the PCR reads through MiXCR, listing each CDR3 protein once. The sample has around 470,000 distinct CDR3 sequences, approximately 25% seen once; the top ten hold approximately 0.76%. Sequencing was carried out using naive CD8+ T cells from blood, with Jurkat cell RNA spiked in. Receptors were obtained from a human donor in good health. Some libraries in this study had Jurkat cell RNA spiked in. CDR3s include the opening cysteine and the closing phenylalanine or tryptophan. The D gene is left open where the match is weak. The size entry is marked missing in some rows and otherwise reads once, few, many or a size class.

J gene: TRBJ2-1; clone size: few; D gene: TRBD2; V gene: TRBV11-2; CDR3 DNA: TGTGCCAGCAGCCGGTTTAGCGGGGGGCCCTACAATGAGCAGTTCTTC; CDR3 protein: CASSRFSGGPYNEQFF
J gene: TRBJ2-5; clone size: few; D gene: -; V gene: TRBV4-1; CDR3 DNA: TGCGCCAGCAGCCGCTGGGACTCCTCGACTCAAGAGACCCAGTACTTC; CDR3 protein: CASSRWDSSTQETQYF
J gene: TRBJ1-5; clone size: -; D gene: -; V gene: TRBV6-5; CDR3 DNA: TGTGCCAGCAGTCCTCAGACAGGAGGAGGTCAGCCCCAGCATTTT; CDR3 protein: CASSPQTGGGQPQHF
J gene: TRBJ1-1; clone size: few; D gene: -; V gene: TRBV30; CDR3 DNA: TGTGCCTGGAGTGTACGTCTGGGCGCTGAAGCTTTCTTT; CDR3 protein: CAWSVRLGAEAFF
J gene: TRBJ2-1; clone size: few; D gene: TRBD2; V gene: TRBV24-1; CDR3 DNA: TGTGCCACCAGTGATTCTCTAGCGGGTATGGGGCCCGCTTATAATGAGCAGTTCTTC; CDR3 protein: CATSDSLAGMGPAYNEQFF
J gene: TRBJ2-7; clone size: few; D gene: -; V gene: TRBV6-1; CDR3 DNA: TGTGCCAGCAGTGAAGTCCTAGGGTCGGCAGGCAGGTACGAGCAGTACTTC; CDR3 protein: CASSEVLGSAGRYEQYF
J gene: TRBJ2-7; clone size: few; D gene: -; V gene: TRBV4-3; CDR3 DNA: TGCGCCAGCAGCCAAGGTCGCAGCGCCTCCTACGAGCAGTACTTC; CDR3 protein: CASSQGRSASYEQYF
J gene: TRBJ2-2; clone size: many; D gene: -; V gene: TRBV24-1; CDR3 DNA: TGTGCCACCAGTGATTTGTCGAACACCGGGGAGCTGTTTTTT; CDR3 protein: CATSDLSNTGELFF
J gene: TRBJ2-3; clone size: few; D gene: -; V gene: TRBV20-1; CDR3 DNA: TGCAGTGCTAGAGGAACGGAACAGGGAGATACGCAGTATTTT; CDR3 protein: CSARGTEQGDTQYF
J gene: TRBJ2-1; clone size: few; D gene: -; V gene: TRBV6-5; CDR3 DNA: TGTGCCAGCAGTCATCTAGTAGCGACTCCCTCGCCGTTCTTC; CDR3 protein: CASSHLVATPSPFF
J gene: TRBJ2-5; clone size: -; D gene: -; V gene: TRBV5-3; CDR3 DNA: TGTGCCGGCAGCTGGGGACCGACAGAAAGGGAGACCCAGTACTTC; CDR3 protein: CAGSWGPTERETQYF
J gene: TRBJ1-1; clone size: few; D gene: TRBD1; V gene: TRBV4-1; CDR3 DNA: TGCGCCAGCAGCCAAGACCCCGCGACAGGGAACAATAGGGCTTTCTTT; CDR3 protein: CASSQDPATGNNRAFF
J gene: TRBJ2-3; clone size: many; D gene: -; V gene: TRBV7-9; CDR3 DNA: TGTGCCAGCAGCATAAGCACGGGACCTAGCACAGATACGCAGTATTTT; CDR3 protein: CASSISTGPSTDTQYF
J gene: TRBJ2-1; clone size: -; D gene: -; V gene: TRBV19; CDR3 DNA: TGTGCCAGTAGTATCTGGGGGGAAAATGAGCAGTTCTTC; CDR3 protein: CASSIWGENEQFF
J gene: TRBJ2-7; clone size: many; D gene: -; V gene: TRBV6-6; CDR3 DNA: TGTGCCAGCAGTTACAGTCTTAATAACGAGCAGTACTTC; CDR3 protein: CASSYSLNNEQYF
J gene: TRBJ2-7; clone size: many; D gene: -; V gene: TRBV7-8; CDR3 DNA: TGTGCCAGCAGCTTAATGGCAGGAGACGACGAGCAGTACTTC; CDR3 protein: CASSLMAGDDEQYF
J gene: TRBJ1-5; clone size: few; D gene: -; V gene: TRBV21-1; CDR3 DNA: TGTGCCAGCAGCAAAGACGGGGCAGGGAGTAATAGCAATCAGCCCCAGCATTTT; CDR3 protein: CASSKDGAGSNSNQPQHF
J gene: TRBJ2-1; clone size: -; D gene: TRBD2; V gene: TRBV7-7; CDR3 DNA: TGTGCTAGCAGCATATCAGGACCGCACACCGGGACTAGCGGGATTGAGCAGTTCTTC; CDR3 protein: CASSISGPHTGTSGIEQFF
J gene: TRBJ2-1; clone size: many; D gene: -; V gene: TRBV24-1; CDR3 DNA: TGTGCCACCTCTTCAGTAGATGAGCAGTTCTTC; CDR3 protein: CATSSVDEQFF
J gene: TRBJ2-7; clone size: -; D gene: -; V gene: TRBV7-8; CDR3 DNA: TGTGCCAGCAGCTTAGGCCCCACGACAGGTCGAAGCTACGAGCAGTACTTC; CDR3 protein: CASSLGPTTGRSYEQYF
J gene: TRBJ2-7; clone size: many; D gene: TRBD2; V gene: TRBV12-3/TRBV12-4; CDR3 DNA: TGTGCCAGCAGTTTCAGACTAGCGGGAAGTCACGAGCAGTACTTC; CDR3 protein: CASSFRLAGSHEQYF
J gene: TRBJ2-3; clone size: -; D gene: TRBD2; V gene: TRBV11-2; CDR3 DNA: TGTGCCAGCAGCTCCGCTCCTAGCGGGACGTGGGCAGATACGCAGTATTTT; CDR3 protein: CASSSAPSGTWADTQYF
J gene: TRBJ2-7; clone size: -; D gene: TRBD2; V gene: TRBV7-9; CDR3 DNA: TGTGCCAGCAGCTCGGACGTGAGCGGGGGCTACGAGCAGTACTTC; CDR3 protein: CASSSDVSGGYEQYF
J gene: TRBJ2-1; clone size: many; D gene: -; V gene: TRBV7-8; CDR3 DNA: TGTGCCAGCAGCTTAGAGCCTAACTCCTACAATGAGCAGTTCTTC; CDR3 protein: CASSLEPNSYNEQFF
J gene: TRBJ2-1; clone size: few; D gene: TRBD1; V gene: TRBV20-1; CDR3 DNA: TGCAGTGCTAGAGGACAGGGGGCGTTTGAGCAGTTCTTC; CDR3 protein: CSARGQGAFEQFF
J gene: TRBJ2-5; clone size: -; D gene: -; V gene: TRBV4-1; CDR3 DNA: TGCGCCAGCAGCCAAGTCGGCGGGGCCACCCAAGAGACCCAGTACTTC; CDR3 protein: CASSQVGGATQETQYF
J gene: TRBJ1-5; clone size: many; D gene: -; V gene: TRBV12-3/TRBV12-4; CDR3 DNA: TGTGCCAGCAGTCCGGGGGATAGCAATCAGCCCCAGCATTTT; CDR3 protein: CASSPGDSNQPQHF
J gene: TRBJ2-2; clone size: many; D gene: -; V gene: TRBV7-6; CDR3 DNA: TGTGCCAGCAGCTTTGGCCAGGGAGGAGCCGGGGAGCTGTTTTTT; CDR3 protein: CASSFGQGGAGELFF
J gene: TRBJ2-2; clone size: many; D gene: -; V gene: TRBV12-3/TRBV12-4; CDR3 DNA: TGTGCCAGCGGGGTACCGAACACCGGGGAGCTGTTTTTT; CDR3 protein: CASGVPNTGELFF
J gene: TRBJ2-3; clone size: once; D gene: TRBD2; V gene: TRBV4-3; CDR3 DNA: TGCGCCAGCAGCCACGTACTAGCGGGGTCCACAGATACGCAGTATTTT; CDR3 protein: CASSHVLAGSTDTQYF
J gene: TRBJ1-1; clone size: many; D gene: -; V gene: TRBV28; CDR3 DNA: TGTGCCAGCAGCAGGACAGTCAACACTGAAGCTTTCTTT; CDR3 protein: CASSRTVNTEAFF
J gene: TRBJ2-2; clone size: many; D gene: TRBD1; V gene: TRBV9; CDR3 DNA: TGTGCCAGCAGCGTAAGGGGACAGGGGCTAGCCGGGGAGCTGTTTTTT; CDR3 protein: CASSVRGQGLAGELFF
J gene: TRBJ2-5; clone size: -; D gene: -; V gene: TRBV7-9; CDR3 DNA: TGTGCCAGCAGCGCTATACCAGAGACCCAGTACTTC; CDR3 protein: CASSAIPETQYF
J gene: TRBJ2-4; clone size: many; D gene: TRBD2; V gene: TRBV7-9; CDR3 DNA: TGTGCCAGCAGCGGGACTAGCGGAACCCTTAGAGCCAAAAACATTCAGTACTTC; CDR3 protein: CASSGTSGTLRAKNIQYF
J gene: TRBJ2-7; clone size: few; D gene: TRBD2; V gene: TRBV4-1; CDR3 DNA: TGCGCCAGCAGCCAAGTACTCGGGGGGACGTGGGAGCAGTACTTC; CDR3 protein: CASSQVLGGTWEQYF
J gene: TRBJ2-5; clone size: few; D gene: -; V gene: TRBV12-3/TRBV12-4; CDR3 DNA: TGTGCCAGCAGTCCCGGGGGAGAAGAGACCCAGTACTTC; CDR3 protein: CASSPGGEETQYF
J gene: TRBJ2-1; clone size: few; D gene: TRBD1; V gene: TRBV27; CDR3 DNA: TGTGCCAGCAGTTTACAGGGGGCGTACAATGAGCAGTTCTTC; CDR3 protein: CASSLQGAYNEQFF
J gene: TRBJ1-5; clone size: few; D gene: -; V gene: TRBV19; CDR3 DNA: TGTGCCAGTAGTCGCCCCGATACCACTTCGGGACACCTCAATCAGCCCCAGCATTTT; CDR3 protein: CASSRPDTTSGHLNQPQHF